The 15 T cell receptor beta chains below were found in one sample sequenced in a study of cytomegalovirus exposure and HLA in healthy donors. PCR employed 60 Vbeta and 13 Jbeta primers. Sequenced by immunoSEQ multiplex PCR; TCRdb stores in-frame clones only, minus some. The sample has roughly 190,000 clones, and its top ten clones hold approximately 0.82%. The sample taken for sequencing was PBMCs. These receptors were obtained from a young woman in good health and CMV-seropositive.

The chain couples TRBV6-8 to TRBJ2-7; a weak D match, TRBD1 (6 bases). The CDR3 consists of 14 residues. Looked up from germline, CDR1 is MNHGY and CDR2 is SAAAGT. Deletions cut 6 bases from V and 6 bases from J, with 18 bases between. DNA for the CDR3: TGTGCCAGCAGAGAAATACAGGGACAATGCGAGCAGTACTTC. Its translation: CASREIQGQCEQYF.

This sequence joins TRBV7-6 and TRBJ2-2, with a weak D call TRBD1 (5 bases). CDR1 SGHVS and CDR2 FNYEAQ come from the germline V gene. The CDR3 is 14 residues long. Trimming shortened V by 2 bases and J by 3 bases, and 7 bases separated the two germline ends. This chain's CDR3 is CASSLLGDTGELFF. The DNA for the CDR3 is TGTGCCAGCAGCTTACTAGGGGACACCGGGGAGCTGTTTTTT. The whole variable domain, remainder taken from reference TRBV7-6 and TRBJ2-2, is GAGVSQSPRYKVTKRGQDVALRCDPISGHVSLYWYRQALGQGPEFLTYFNYEAQQDKSGLPNDRFSAERPEGSISTLTIQRTEQRDSAMYRCASSLLGDTGELFFGEGSRLTVL.

As DNA, the CDR3 is TGCGCCAGCAGCTTGGCGGGGGGGAATGCCTACGAGCAGTACTTC. Translated, it gives CASSLAGGNAYEQYF. The chain links TRBV5-1 to TRBJ2-7, with TRBD2 identical over 8 bases. Germline V gives CDR1 SGHRS, CDR2 YFSETQ. CDR3 length: 15 residues. J gave up 2 bases and V 0 bases, and 4 bases lay outside the gene matches.

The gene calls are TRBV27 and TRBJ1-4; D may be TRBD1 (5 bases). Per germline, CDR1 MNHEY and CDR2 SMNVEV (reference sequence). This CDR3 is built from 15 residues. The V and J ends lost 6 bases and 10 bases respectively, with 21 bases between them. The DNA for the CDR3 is TGTGCCAGCAGGGAGGGGCGGAGGTTAAGTGCAAAACTGTTTTTT. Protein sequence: CASREGRRLSAKLFF.

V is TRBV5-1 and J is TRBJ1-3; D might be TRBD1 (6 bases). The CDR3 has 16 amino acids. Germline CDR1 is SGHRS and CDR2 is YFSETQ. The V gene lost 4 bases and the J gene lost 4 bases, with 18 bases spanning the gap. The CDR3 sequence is CASSPPTGKSGNTIYF. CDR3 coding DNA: TGCGCCAGCAGCCCCCCCACAGGGAAATCGGGAAACACCATATATTTT.

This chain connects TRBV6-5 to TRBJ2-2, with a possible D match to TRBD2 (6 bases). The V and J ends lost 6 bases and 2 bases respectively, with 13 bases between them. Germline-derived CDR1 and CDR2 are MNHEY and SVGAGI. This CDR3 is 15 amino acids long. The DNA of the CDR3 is TGTGCCAGCAGGTCCGGGACTCGAAACACCGGGGAGCTGTTTTTT. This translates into CASRSGTRNTGELFF.

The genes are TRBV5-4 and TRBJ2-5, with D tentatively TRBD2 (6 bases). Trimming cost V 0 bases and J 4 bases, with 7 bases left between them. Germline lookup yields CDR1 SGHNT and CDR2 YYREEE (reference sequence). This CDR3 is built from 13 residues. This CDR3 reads CASSLGEVETQYF. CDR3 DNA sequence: TGTGCCAGCAGCTTGGGGGAGGTAGAGACCCAGTACTTC.

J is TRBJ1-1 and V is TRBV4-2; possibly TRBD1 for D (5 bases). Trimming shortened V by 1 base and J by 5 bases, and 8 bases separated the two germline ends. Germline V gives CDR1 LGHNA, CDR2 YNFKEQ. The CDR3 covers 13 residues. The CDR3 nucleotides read TGTGCCAGCAGCCAAGGCAGGGATACTGAAGCTTTCTTT. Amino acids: CASSQGRDTEAFF.

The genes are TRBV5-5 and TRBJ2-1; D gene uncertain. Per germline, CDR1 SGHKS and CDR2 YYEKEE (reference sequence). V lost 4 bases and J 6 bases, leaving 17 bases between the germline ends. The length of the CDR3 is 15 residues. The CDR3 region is CASSLTTTIRNEQFF. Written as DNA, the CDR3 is TGTGCCAGCAGCCTCACTACGACGATTCGCAATGAGCAGTTCTTC.

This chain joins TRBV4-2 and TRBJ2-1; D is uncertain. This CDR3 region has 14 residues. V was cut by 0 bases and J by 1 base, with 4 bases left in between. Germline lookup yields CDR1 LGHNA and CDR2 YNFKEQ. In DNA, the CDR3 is TGTGCCAGCAGCCAAGATTTATCCTACAATGAGCAGTTCTTC. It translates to CASSQDLSYNEQFF.

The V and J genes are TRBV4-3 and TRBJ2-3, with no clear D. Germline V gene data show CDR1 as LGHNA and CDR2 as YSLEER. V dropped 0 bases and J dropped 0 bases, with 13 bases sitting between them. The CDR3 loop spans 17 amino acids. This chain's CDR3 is CASSQDPVLTSTDTQYF. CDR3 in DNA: TGCGCCAGCAGCCAAGACCCTGTCCTAACTAGCACAGATACGCAGTATTTT.

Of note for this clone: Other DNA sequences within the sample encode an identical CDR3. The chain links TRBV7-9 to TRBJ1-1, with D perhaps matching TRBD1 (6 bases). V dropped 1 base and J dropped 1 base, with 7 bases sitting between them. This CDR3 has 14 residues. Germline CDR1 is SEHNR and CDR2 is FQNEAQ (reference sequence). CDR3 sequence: CASSLGGQNTEAFF. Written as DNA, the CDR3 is TGTGCCAGCAGCTTAGGGGGACAGAACACTGAAGCTTTCTTT.

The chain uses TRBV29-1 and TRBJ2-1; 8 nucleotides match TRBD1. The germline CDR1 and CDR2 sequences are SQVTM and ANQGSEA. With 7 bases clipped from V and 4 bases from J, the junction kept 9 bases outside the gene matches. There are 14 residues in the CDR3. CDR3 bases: TGCAGCGCAGGCCGGGACAGGAGATACAATGAGCAGTTCTTC. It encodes CSAGRDRRYNEQFF.

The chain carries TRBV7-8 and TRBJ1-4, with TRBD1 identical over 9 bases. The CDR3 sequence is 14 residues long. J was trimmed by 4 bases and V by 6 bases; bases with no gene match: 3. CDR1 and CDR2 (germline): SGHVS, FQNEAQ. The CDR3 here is CASRDRGGNEKLFF. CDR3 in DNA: TGTGCCAGCAGGGACAGGGGCGGTAATGAAAAACTGTTTTTT.

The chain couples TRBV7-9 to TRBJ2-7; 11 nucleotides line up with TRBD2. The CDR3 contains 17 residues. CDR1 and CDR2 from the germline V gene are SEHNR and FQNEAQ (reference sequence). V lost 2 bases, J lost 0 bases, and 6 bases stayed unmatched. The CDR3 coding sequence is TGTGCCAGCAGCTTAAGACTAGCGGGACCCCTCTCCTACGAGCAGTACTTC. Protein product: CASSLRLAGPLSYEQYF. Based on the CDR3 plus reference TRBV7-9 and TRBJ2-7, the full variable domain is DTGVSQNPRHKITKRGQNVTFRCDPISEHNRLYWYRQTLGQGPEFLTYFQNEAQLEKSRLLSDRFSAERPKGSFSTLEIQRTEQGDSAMYLCASSLRLAGPLSYEQYFGPGTRLTVT.